Following are 12 T cell receptor beta chains from one sample sequenced in a study of T cell responses to AZD1222 COVID-19 vaccine. TCRdb keeps only in-frame clones here, not all; method: immunoSEQ multiplex PCR. The sample lists 100,000 to 150,000 clones; under 95% were seen once. The material was peripheral blood, obtained 28 days after the second AZD1222 dose. These receptors came from an adult who received the AZD1222 COVID-19 vaccine.

The chain couples TRBV6-1 to TRBJ1-1, with 12 bases identical to TRBD1. This CDR3 spans 15 amino acids. V gave up 3 bases and J gave up 10 bases; unmatched junction bases: 9. CDR1 MNHNS and CDR2 SASEGT come from the germline V gene. CDR3 amino acids: CASSEYRDRGQGAFF. In DNA, the CDR3 is TGTGCCAGCAGTGAGTACCGGGACAGGGGGCAAGGAGCTTTCTTT.

The chain recombines TRBV3-1 (or the pseudogene TRBV3-2) with TRBJ1-1; no firm D call. Germline loops: CDR1 LGHDT, CDR2 YNNKEL (reference sequence). The CDR3 covers 15 residues. V shed 1 base and J shed 1 base, with 10 bases lying between them. This CDR3 reads CASSQGEGWNTEAFF. The DNA for the CDR3 is TGTGCCAGCAGCCAAGGGGAGGGCTGGAACACTGAAGCTTTCTTT.

This clone was seen only a few times. This sequence joins TRBV7-9 and TRBJ2-7, with 8 positions matching TRBD2. With 5 bases clipped from V and 2 bases from J, the junction kept 5 bases outside the gene matches. In germline, CDR1 is SEHNR, CDR2 FQNEAQ (reference sequence). The CDR3 is made up of 14 amino acids. The CDR3 DNA is TGTGCCAGCAGCCGGGGGGGCAAGGCCTACGAGCAGTACTTC. Protein sequence: CASSRGGKAYEQYF.

This chain joins TRBV3-1 (or the pseudogene TRBV3-2) and TRBJ1-2, with 7 positions matching TRBD1. Germline lookup yields CDR1 LGHDT and CDR2 YNNKEL (reference sequence). This CDR3 is built from 15 residues. The ends lost 4 bases at V and 1 base at J; junction bases unmatched: 6. CDR3 sequence: CASSRRDSVNYGYTF. Here the CDR3 DNA reads TGTGCCAGCAGCCGCCGGGACAGCGTTAACTATGGCTACACCTTC.

This chain joins TRBV5-1 and TRBJ2-7; no clear D. Germline CDR1 and CDR2: SGHRS and YFSETQ. The CDR3 length is 13 residues. Trimming cost V 3 bases and J 7 bases, with 14 bases left between them. The CDR3 region has the DNA TGCGCCAGCAGCTACCCGGACCGTGGGGAGCAGTACTTC. This translates into CASSYPDRGEQYF.

The rearrangement links TRBV18 to TRBJ1-6; unclear D gene. This CDR3 has 12 amino acids. Trimming removed 4 bases at V and 4 bases at J, with 2 bases between. Germline V lookup: CDR1 KGHSH, CDR2 LQKENI. The CDR3 here is CASSRYNSPLHF. The CDR3 nucleotides read TGTGCCAGCTCACGGTATAATTCACCCCTCCACTTT.

This sequence joins TRBV5-8 and TRBJ1-4; the match to TRBD1 covers 7 bases. J was trimmed by 8 bases and V by 0 bases; bases with no gene match: 7. Per germline, CDR1 SGHTS and CDR2 YDEGEE. The CDR3 extends over 15 amino acids. DNA for the CDR3: TGTGCCAGCAGCTTGGCGACAGGGCGCGAAGAAAAACTGTTTTTT. The encoded protein is CASSLATGREEKLFF.

V is TRBV7-9 and J is TRBJ1-2, with 10 bases aligning to TRBD1. With V trimmed by 5 bases and J by 2 bases, 8 bases remained unmatched. CDR1 SEHNR and CDR2 FQNEAQ come from the germline V gene (reference sequence). This CDR3 is built from 16 residues. The CDR3 sequence is CASSAGRQGANYGYTF. As DNA, the CDR3 is TGTGCCAGCAGCGCAGGAAGACAGGGGGCCAACTATGGCTACACCTTC.

The chain recombines TRBV18 with TRBJ2-7; 7 bases are shared with TRBD2. Germline V lookup: CDR1 KGHSH, CDR2 LQKENI. Trimming took 5 bases from V and 3 from J; bases not matched to a gene: 7. The CDR3 totals 14 residues. The CDR3 bases are TGTGCCAGCTCATCCACTAGCGAAGACTACGAGCAGTACTTC. As protein: CASSSTSEDYEQYF.

Comments on this clone: An end of the junction does not agree with germline; a read error may underlie this. The rearrangement links TRBV20-1 to TRBJ2-2; 7 bases match TRBD1. Per the germline V gene, CDR1 is DFQATT and CDR2 is SNEGSKA (reference sequence). The CDR3 runs 11 residues. In DNA, the CDR3 is TGCAGTGCTAGGGGGGCAGGGGGGCTGTTTTTT. Translated, it gives CSARGAGGLFF.

The rearrangement links TRBV7-3 to TRBJ2-7; D not resolved. The V gene lost 5 bases and the J gene lost 4 bases, with 18 bases spanning the gap. Germline V lookup: CDR1 SGHTA, CDR2 FQGTGA. CDR3 length: 15 amino acids. CDR3 coding DNA: TGTGCCAGCAGCAAAACAGACTTAGACTGGTACGAGCAGTACTTC. Protein: CASSKTDLDWYEQYF.

The gene calls are TRBV3-1 (or the pseudogene TRBV3-2) and TRBJ2-5; possible D gene TRBD2, 5 bases. The CDR3 contains 14 residues. Trimming removed 4 bases at V and 1 base at J, with 10 bases between. The germline V gene has CDR1 LGHDT and CDR2 YNNKEL (reference sequence). DNA of the CDR3: TGTGCCAGCAGCCTCGGGATAGCCCAAGAGACCCAGTACTTC. It specifies CASSLGIAQETQYF.